Listed below are T cell receptor beta chains from one sample, sequenced in a study of shared clonotypes between healthy human individuals. This table comes from immunoSEQ multiplex PCR, and its TCRdb copy is limited to in-frame clones, with some not included. This sample has about 110,000 clones, with 65% to 75% found just once. Sequencing was done on a sample of memory CD8+ T cells sorted from blood. The source of these receptors is a woman aged 25 to 39 in good health. CDR3s include the opening cysteine and the closing phenylalanine or tryptophan. The order of the fields is clone size, J gene, D gene, V gene, CDR3 protein, CDR3 DNA. D genes are given only for firm matches. Clone sizes are given selectively: once, few, many, or a class where the clone is expanded.

abundance: few
j_gene: TRBJ2-1
d_gene: .
v_gene: TRBV19
CDR3aa: CASSRKSTPGNEQFF
CDR3nt: TGTGCCAGTAGTAGGAAATCTACCCCTGGGAATGAGCAGTTCTTC

abundance: .
j_gene: TRBJ2-3
d_gene: .
v_gene: TRBV10-3
CDR3aa: CAISEGDTQYF
CDR3nt: TGTGCCATCAGTGAAGGGGATACGCAGTATTTT

abundance: .
j_gene: TRBJ1-4
d_gene: .
v_gene: TRBV13
CDR3aa: CASSAGCPQDSVGTWASNEKLFF
CDR3nt: TGTGCCAGCAGCGCTGGGTGCCCTCAGGACTCCGTGGGGACATGGGCTTCTAATGAAAAACTGTTTTTT

abundance: once
j_gene: TRBJ2-5
d_gene: .
v_gene: TRBV27
CDR3aa: CASSLRPGLETQYF
CDR3nt: TGTGCCAGCAGTTTACGCCCAGGGTTGGAGACCCAGTACTTC

abundance: .
j_gene: TRBJ2-5
d_gene: .
v_gene: TRBV5-1
CDR3aa: CASTPGGEEETQYF
CDR3nt: TGCGCCAGCACCCCCGGGGGTGAGGAAGAGACCCAGTACTTC

abundance: .
j_gene: TRBJ2-4
d_gene: .
v_gene: TRBV2
CDR3aa: CASKMEIAKNIQYF
CDR3nt: TGTGCCAGCAAAATGGAAATAGCCAAAAACATTCAGTACTTC

abundance: .
j_gene: TRBJ1-1
d_gene: .
v_gene: TRBV7-9
CDR3aa: CASTGGVNTEAFF
CDR3nt: TGTGCCAGCACGGGGGGAGTGAACACTGAAGCTTTCTTT

abundance: .
j_gene: TRBJ2-7
d_gene: .
v_gene: TRBV7-9
CDR3aa: CASSQQGHDDAGAVYEQYF
CDR3nt: TGTGCCAGCAGCCAACAGGGACATGATGACGCGGGAGCTGTCTACGAGCAGTACTTC

abundance: many
j_gene: TRBJ1-1
d_gene: .
v_gene: TRBV2
CDR3aa: CASSEAVRTEAFF
CDR3nt: TGTGCCAGCAGTGAAGCCGTGCGCACGGAAGCTTTCTTT

abundance: .
j_gene: TRBJ2-1
d_gene: .
v_gene: TRBV27
CDR3aa: CASSYEESMEQFF
CDR3nt: TGTGCCAGCAGTTATGAGGAAAGTATGGAGCAGTTCTTC

abundance: .
j_gene: TRBJ2-3
d_gene: .
v_gene: TRBV6-6
CDR3aa: CASTLSRRDTQYF
CDR3nt: TGTGCCAGCACCTTATCCAGGAGAGATACGCAGTATTTT

abundance: few
j_gene: TRBJ2-3
d_gene: .
v_gene: TRBV27
CDR3aa: CASSFLVAGSDTQYF
CDR3nt: TGTGCCAGCAGTTTCCTAGTGGCGGGGTCAGATACGCAGTATTTT

abundance: many
j_gene: TRBJ2-7
d_gene: .
v_gene: TRBV7-9
CDR3aa: CASSSRDFTYEQYF
CDR3nt: TGTGCCAGCAGCTCCCGGGACTTTACCTACGAGCAGTACTTC

abundance: .
j_gene: TRBJ2-7
d_gene: .
v_gene: TRBV7-7
CDR3aa: CASSYDGASEQYF
CDR3nt: TGTGCCAGCAGCTATGACGGGGCCTCCGAGCAGTACTTC

abundance: once
j_gene: TRBJ2-7
d_gene: .
v_gene: TRBV4-1
CDR3aa: CASSQGLGYEQYF
CDR3nt: TGCGCCAGCAGCCAAGGACTCGGCTACGAGCAGTACTTC

abundance: .
j_gene: TRBJ1-1
d_gene: .
v_gene: TRBV28
CDR3aa: CATLFYTEAFF
CDR3nt: TGTGCCACCCTATTTTACACTGAAGCTTTCTTT

abundance: .
j_gene: TRBJ1-1
d_gene: .
v_gene: TRBV7-9
CDR3aa: CASSFGGLTEAFF
CDR3nt: TGTGCCAGCAGCTTCGGGGGTCTCACTGAAGCTTTCTTT

abundance: once
j_gene: TRBJ1-2
d_gene: TRBD1
v_gene: TRBV9
CDR3aa: CASSVRVTGGHYGYTF
CDR3nt: TGTGCCAGCAGCGTTCGGGTGACAGGGGGCCACTATGGCTACACCTTC

abundance: .
j_gene: TRBJ1-5
d_gene: TRBD1
v_gene: TRBV28
CDR3aa: CASSNTGGNQPQHF
CDR3nt: TGTGCCAGCAGTAACACAGGGGGCAATCAGCCCCAGCATTTT

abundance: once
j_gene: TRBJ2-6
d_gene: .
v_gene: TRBV14
CDR3aa: CASSQTIVGANVLTF
CDR3nt: TGTGCCAGCAGCCAAACTATTGTTGGGGCCAACGTCCTGACTTTC

abundance: .
j_gene: TRBJ1-1
d_gene: TRBD1
v_gene: TRBV27
CDR3aa: CASTTGPGTGRTEAFF
CDR3nt: TGTGCCAGCACTACGGGCCCCGGGACAGGGCGCACTGAAGCTTTCTTT

abundance: .
j_gene: TRBJ1-3
d_gene: .
v_gene: TRBV7-9
CDR3aa: CASSSEGDSCSGNTIYF
CDR3nt: TGTGCCAGCAGCTCTGAAGGAGATTCTTGCTCTGGAAACACCATATATTTT

abundance: .
j_gene: TRBJ2-1
d_gene: TRBD1
v_gene: TRBV2
CDR3aa: CASSVSRGRSYNEQFF
CDR3nt: TGTGCCAGCAGTGTTTCCAGGGGGCGGTCCTACAATGAGCAGTTCTTC

abundance: .
j_gene: TRBJ2-7
d_gene: .
v_gene: TRBV18
CDR3aa: CASSPGIGSNEQYF
CDR3nt: TGTGCCAGCTCACCAGGGATCGGCAGTAACGAGCAGTACTTC

abundance: .
j_gene: TRBJ2-7
d_gene: .
v_gene: TRBV28
CDR3aa: CASSLLIGSSEQYF
CDR3nt: TGTGCCAGCAGTTTATTAATCGGGAGCTCCGAGCAGTACTTC